The entry that follows covers one T cell receptor (beta chain) sequence. These data come from a study of OX40 agonist ivuxolimab in advanced cancers. CDR3 length equals 12 residues. V gave up 6 bases and J gave up 8 bases, with 13 bases separating them. CDR1 and CDR2 from the germline V gene are MDHEN and SYDVKM. Method: immunoSEQ multiplex PCR; TCRdb's copy keeps in-frame clones and lacks some. The sample has 85,000 to 90,000 clones; about 90% are singletons. The sequencing here drew on CD4+ or CD8+ T cells sorted from blood, taken in a trial of the OX40 agonist ivuxolimab. The clonotype comes from an adult with an advanced solid tumor such as melanoma, head and neck, liver or kidney cancer. The V call is TRBV28, the J call TRBJ1-1; D is possibly TRBD1 (5 bases). For the CDR3, the DNA is TGTGCCAGCAGGCCAAGGGAGGGGGAAGCTTTCTTT. This sequence encodes CASRPREGEAFF.